This T cell receptor beta chain was identified in a study of blood T cell repertoires in COVID-19 (dated by TCRdb to 2018 to 2021). Background for the entire study: Collaborator samples came from the United States, Italy and Spain and covered acute and convalescent phases of COVID-19. The material from the prospective study consisted of cDNA or gDNA derived from T cells, B-cell-depleted T cells, or PBMCs. The dataset comprised deeply sampled blood TCRbeta repertoires from subjects exposed to, actively infected with, or recovered from COVID-19. The repertoires were released in a freely available public database meant as a resource for research on the immune response to SARS-CoV-2. Samples came from the ongoing ImmuneRACE study (first 160 participants) plus 1,254 subjects from 6 global collaborators. Nearly every sample came with metadata listing a de-identified subject ID, COVID-19 status, age in years and sex. Where available, HLA class I and class II types were obtained from metadata supplied by the sample provider rather than from assay-based typing.

V drops 3 bases and J drops 7 bases, leaving 16 bases in between. Taken from the germline V gene (reference sequence), the CDR1 and CDR2 loops are DFQATT and SNEGSKA. From its cysteine to its phenylalanine, the CDR3 spans 14 amino acids. Only the CDR3 DNA is retained, 42 bases long and in frame from the first base. The immunoSEQ Assay, a bias-controlled multiplex PCR, was used to amplify TCRbeta CDR3 regions from genomic DNA. Concerning the study's data processing: Nucleated cell counts per sample were estimated from amplification of reference gene primers within the assay. To quantify the absolute abundance of each unique TCRbeta CDR3 rearrangement, sequence reads were collapsed and filtered. For each sample, productive Simpson clonality was calculated by taking the square root of Simpson's diversity index across productive rearrangements. In its TCRdb copy, this immuneACCESS table keeps in-frame sequences only and misses some clones. Where compared with another copy, unresolved V genes explain less than half of these, and the others have no known cause. The D gene and trimming were derived from the DNA, and the V and J assignments and clone size from that table. The sample table shows about 90,000 clones, and around four fifths are seen once. Approximately 12% of the sample is taken by the ten largest.

In the case of this clone: The antigen it binds to is not known. No much larger clone exists at a distance of one base, and base qualities are not known.

The collaborating institutions used their own protocols to collect whole blood in K2EDTA tubes. For TCRbeta analysis, collaborators shipped samples in one of three forms: frozen whole blood, isolated PBMCs, or DNA extracted from either of those sample types. Broad study findings and their caveats: Clinical and demographic metadata were provided uncurated, with the amount varying by source and participant.

The specimen was peripheral blood. This clonotype was obtained from a woman in her 70s with active or convalescent COVID-19. The chain couples TRBV20-1 to TRBJ2-1; the D gene is perhaps TRBD2, from 6 matching bases. This receptor has the CDR3 CSASGPGGGNEQFF. The nucleotide sequence is given as TGCAGTGCTAGTGGGCCCGGGGGAGGTAATGAGCAGTTCTTC.